This entry lists 5 T cell receptor beta chains sequenced from one sample in a study of cytomegalovirus exposure and HLA in healthy donors. The PCR employed 60 Vbeta primers together with 13 Jbeta primers. Sequenced by immunoSEQ multiplex PCR; TCRdb stores in-frame clones only, minus some. The sample consists of fewer than 200,000 clones, around 77% of them appearing once. Sequencing used PBMCs. The receptor source for this set is a man aged 55 to 69 in good health and CMV-seronegative.

The chain uses TRBV5-1 and TRBJ2-7; D perhaps matches TRBD1 (6 bases). Germline values: CDR1 SGHRS, CDR2 YFSETQ. The CDR3 is 13 residues long. Between the trimmed V and J ends, which lost 5 bases and 5 bases, there was a span of 14 bases. For the CDR3, the DNA is TGCGCCAGCAGTCAAGAACAGGGCCACGAGCAGTACTTC. As protein: CASSQEQGHEQYF.

This chain connects TRBV12-5 to TRBJ2-5, with 9 bases fitting TRBD2. This CDR3 contains 18 residues. Germline CDR1 reads LGHNT; CDR2 reads FRNRAP. The ends lost 3 bases at V and 1 base at J; junction bases unmatched: 12. The CDR3 region has the DNA TGTGCTAGTGGTTTCCTAGCGGGGAGGACCAACGCCCAAGAGACCCAGTACTTC. Translated, it gives CASGFLAGRTNAQETQYF.

The table lists this clone with a few counts. This chain links TRBV27 with TRBJ2-1; 7 nucleotides line up with TRBD2. This CDR3 comprises 12 residues. V trimming: 4 bases; J trimming: 9 bases; junction bases outside the gene matches: 3. Germline CDR1 MNHEY, CDR2 SMNVEV (reference sequence). CDR3 sequence: CASSSGGREQFF. CDR3 coding DNA: TGTGCCAGCAGTTCGGGAGGTCGTGAGCAGTTCTTC.

The chain has TRBV18 and TRBJ2-1, with 9 bases matching TRBD2. Germline V gene lookup returns CDR1 KGHSH and CDR2 LQKENI. V lost 6 bases and J lost 4; bases outside the gene matches: 7. The CDR3 is 15 amino acids. This CDR3 is CASSVTSGTYNEQFF. CDR3 sequence (DNA): TGTGCCAGCTCCGTGACTAGCGGTACTTACAATGAGCAGTTCTTC.

J is TRBJ2-3 and V is TRBV4-3; D might be TRBD2 (6 bases). The CDR3 loop spans 15 amino acids. Deletions cut 0 bases from V and 11 bases from J, with 18 bases between. In germline, CDR1 is LGHNA, CDR2 YSLEER. CDR3 DNA sequence: TGCGCCAGCAGCCAAGATAGGGTAGGCCGGGACTTGCAGTATTTT. Translating gives CASSQDRVGRDLQYF.